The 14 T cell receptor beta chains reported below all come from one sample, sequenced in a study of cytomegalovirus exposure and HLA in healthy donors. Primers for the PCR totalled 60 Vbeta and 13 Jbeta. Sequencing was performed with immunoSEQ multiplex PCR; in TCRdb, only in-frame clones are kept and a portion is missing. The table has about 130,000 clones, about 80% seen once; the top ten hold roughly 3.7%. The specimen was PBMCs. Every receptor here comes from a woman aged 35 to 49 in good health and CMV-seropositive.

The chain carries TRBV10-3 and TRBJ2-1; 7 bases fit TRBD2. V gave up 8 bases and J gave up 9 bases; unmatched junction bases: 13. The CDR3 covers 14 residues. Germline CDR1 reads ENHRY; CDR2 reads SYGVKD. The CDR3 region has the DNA TGTGCCATCGGCGACGGGACTACGACCCTTGAGCAGTTCTTC. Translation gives CAIGDGTTTLEQFF.

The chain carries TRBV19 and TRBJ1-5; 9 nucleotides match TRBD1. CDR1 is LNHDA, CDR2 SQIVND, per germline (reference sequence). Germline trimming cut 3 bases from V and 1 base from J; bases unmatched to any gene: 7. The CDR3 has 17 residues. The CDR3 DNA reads TGTGCCAGTAGTATGGGGGACAGGGTTGAGAGCAATCAGCCCCAGCATTTT. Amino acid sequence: CASSMGDRVESNQPQHF.

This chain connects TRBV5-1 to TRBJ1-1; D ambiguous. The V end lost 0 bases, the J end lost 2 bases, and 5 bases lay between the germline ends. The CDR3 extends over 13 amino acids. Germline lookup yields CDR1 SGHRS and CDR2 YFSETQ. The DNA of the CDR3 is TGCGCCAGCAGCTTGGGTTCAAACACTGAAGCTTTCTTT. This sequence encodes CASSLGSNTEAFF.

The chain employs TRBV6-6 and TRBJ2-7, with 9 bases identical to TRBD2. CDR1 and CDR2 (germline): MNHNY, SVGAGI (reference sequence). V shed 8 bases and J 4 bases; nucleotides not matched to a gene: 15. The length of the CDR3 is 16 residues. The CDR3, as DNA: TGTGCCAGCTTGGGTGAAAGCGGGAGGACCCCTTACGAGCAGTACTTC. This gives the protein CASLGESGRTPYEQYF.

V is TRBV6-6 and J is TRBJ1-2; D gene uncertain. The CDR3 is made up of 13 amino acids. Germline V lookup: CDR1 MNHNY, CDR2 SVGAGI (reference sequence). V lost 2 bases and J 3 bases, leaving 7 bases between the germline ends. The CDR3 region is CASSYGTDYGYTF. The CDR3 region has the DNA TGTGCCAGCAGTTACGGCACAGACTATGGCTACACCTTC.

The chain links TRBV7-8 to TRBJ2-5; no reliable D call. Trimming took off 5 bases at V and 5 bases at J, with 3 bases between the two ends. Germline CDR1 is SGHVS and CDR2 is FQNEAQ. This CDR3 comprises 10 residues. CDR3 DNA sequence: TGTGCCAGCAGCGCGGAGACCCAGTACTTC. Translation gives CASSAETQYF.

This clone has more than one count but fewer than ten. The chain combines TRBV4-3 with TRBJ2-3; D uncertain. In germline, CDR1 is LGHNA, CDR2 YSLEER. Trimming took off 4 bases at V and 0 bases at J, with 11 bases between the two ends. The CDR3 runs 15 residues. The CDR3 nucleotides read TGCGCCAGCAGCCTAACACCCAAAAGCACAGATACGCAGTATTTT. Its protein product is CASSLTPKSTDTQYF.

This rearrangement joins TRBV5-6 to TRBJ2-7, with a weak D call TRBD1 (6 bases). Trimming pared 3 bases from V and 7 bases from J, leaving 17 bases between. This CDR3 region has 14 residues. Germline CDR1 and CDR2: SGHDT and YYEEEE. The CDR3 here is CASSSYNRDMEQYF. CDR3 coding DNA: TGTGCCAGCAGCTCCTACAATCGGGACATGGAGCAGTACTTC.

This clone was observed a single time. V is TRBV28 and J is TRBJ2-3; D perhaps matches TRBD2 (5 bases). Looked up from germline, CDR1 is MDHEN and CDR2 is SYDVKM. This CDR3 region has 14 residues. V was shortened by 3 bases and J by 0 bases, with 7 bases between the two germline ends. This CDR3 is CASSFAGSTDTQYF. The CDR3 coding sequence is TGTGCCAGCAGTTTTGCGGGTAGCACAGATACGCAGTATTTT.

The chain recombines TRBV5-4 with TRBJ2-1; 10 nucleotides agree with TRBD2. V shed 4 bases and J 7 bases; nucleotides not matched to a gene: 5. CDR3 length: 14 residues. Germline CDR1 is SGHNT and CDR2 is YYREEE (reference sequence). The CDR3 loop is CASSPTSGINEQFF. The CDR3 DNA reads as TGTGCCAGCAGCCCAACTAGCGGGATAAATGAGCAGTTCTTC.

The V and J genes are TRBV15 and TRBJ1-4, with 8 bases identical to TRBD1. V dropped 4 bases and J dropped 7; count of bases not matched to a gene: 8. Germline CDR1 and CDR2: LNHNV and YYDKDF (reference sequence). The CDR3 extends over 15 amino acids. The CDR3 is CATSTRTGSSEKLFF. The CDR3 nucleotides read TGTGCCACCAGCACACGGACAGGGTCAAGTGAAAAACTGTTTTTT.

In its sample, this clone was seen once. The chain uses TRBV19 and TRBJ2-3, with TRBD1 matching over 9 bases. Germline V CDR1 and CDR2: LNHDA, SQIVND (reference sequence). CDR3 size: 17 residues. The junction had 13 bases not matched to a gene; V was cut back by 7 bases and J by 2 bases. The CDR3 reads CASTTHPGQGYTDTQYF. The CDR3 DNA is TGTGCCAGTACCACCCACCCGGGACAGGGCTACACAGATACGCAGTATTTT. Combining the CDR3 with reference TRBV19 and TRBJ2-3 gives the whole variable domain DGGITQSPKYLFRKEGQNVTLSCEQNLNHDAMYWYRQDPGQGLRLIYYSQIVNDFQKGDIAEGYSVSREKKESFPLTVTSAQKNPTAFYLCASTTHPGQGYTDTQYFGPGTRLTVL.

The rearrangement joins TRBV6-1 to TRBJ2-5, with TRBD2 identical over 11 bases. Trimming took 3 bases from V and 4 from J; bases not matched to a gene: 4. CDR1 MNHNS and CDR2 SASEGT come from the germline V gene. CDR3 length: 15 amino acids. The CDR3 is CASSDLAGGTETQYF. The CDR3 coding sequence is TGTGCCAGCAGTGACCTAGCGGGAGGTACAGAGACCCAGTACTTC.

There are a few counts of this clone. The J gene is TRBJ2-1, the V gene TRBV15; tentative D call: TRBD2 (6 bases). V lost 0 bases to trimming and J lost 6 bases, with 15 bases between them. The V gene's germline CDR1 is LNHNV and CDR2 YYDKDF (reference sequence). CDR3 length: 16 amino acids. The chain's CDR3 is CATSRDRRLGGNEQFF. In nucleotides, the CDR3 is TGTGCCACCAGCAGAGATAGGAGACTAGGTGGCAATGAGCAGTTCTTC. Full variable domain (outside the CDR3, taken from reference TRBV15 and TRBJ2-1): DAMVIQNPRYQVTQFGKPVTLSCSQTLNHNVMYWYQQKSSQAPKLLFHYYDKDFNNEADTPDNFQSRRPNTSFCFLDIRSPGLGDTAMYLCATSRDRRLGGNEQFFGPGTRLTVL.